The 28 T cell receptor beta chains below all came from one sample that was sequenced in a study of cytomegalovirus exposure and HLA in healthy donors. This PCR relied on a set of 60 Vbeta primers and 13 Jbeta primers. The protocol was immunoSEQ multiplex PCR, while the TCRdb copy is restricted to in-frame clones and leaves out a portion. This table has fewer than 200,000 clones, 76% appearing once. Sequencing was performed on PBMCs. The receptors shown here come from a man in his 60s in good health and CMV-seronegative.

This clone was seen a handful of times. This sample also contains other DNA sequences that code for the same CDR3. This chain connects TRBV2 to TRBJ2-6; D is ambiguous. CDR3 length: 16 residues. V was clipped by 5 bases and J by 0 bases, with 11 bases between them. CDR1 and CDR2 from the germline V gene are SNHLY and FYNNEI. The DNA of the CDR3 is TGTGCCAGCAGTCCTGAAGCGATCTCTGGGGCCAACGTCCTGACTTTC. Amino acids: CASSPEAISGANVLTF.

The V call is TRBV18, the J call TRBJ2-3; 8 nucleotides line up with TRBD2. This CDR3 has 15 residues. The V gene's germline CDR1 is KGHSH and CDR2 LQKENI. V gave up 0 bases and J gave up 3 bases; unmatched junction bases: 2. The CDR3 sequence is CASSPPTSATDTQYF. DNA of the CDR3: TGTGCCAGCTCACCACCGACTAGCGCGACAGATACGCAGTATTTT.

For this clone: The junction does not match germline at one end; this may be a read error. CDR3 loop: CSSREGWDRECYEQYF. Here the CDR3 DNA reads TGTTCCAGCAGGGAGGGATGGGACAGGGAATGCTACGAGCAGTACTTC. The chain recombines TRBV7-9 with TRBJ2-7, with 9 bases fitting TRBD1. Germline V gives CDR1 SEHNR, CDR2 FQNEAQ (reference sequence). This CDR3 contains 16 residues. The whole variable domain, filled in from reference TRBV7-9 and TRBJ2-7, reads DTGVSQNPRHKITKRGQNVTFRCDPISEHNRLYWYRQTLGQGPEFLTYFQNEAQLEKSRLLSDRFSAERPKGSFSTLEIQRTEQGDSAMYLCSSREGWDRECYEQYFGPGTRLTVT.

The chain is built from TRBV5-1 and TRBJ1-2; D is uncertain. Trimming removed 0 bases at V and 6 bases at J, with 15 bases between. This CDR3 region has 15 residues. Looked up from germline, CDR1 is SGHRS and CDR2 is YFSETQ. The CDR3 nucleotides are TGCGCCAGCAGCTTGGGGACCCTCGGAGGCCATGGCTACACCTTC. It codes for CASSLGTLGGHGYTF. The complete variable domain, with remaining parts taken from reference TRBV5-1 and TRBJ1-2, reads KAGVTQTPRYLIKTRGQQVTLSCSPISGHRSVSWYQQTPGQGLQFLFEYFSETQRNKGNFPGRFSGRQFSNSRSEMNVSTLELGDSALYLCASSLGTLGGHGYTFGSGTRLTVV.

The chain employs TRBV6-4 and TRBJ2-2; 7 bases fit TRBD2. CDR1 MRHNA and CDR2 SNTAGT come from the germline V gene. Trimming at V came to 4 bases and at J to 2 bases, leaving 7 bases not matched to a gene. This CDR3 has 16 amino acids. The CDR3 DNA reads as TGTGCCAGCAGTGTAATGTCTAGCGGAAACACCGGGGAGCTGTTTTTT. It specifies CASSVMSSGNTGELFF.

The J gene is TRBJ2-2, the V gene TRBV7-2, with TRBD2 as a possible D gene (6 bases). Trimming removed 5 bases from V and 5 bases from J, with 15 bases in between. The germline V gene encodes CDR1 SGHTA and CDR2 FQGNSA. The CDR3 loop spans 15 amino acids. The CDR3 is CASSPRASETGELFF. DNA of the CDR3: TGTGCCAGCAGCCCCCGGGCTAGCGAGACCGGGGAGCTGTTTTTT. The complete variable domain, with remaining parts taken from reference TRBV7-2 and TRBJ2-2, reads GAGVSQSPSNKVTEKGKDVELRCDPISGHTALYWYRQSLGQGLEFLIYFQGNSAPDKSGLPSDRFSAERTGGSVSTLTIQRTQQEDSAVYLCASSPRASETGELFFGEGSRLTVL.

This clone was seen more than once but under ten times. This rearrangement joins TRBV29-1 to TRBJ1-2; D gene ambiguous. CDR3 length equals 13 residues. Germline CDR1 is SQVTM and CDR2 is ANQGSEA. Trimming removed 3 bases from V and 4 bases from J, with 12 bases in between. The CDR3 loop reads CSVEPGMGYGYTF. The CDR3 region has the DNA TGCAGCGTTGAGCCCGGGATGGGCTATGGCTACACCTTC.

The V gene is TRBV6-1, the J gene TRBJ1-5; no firm D call. Looked up from germline, CDR1 is MNHNS and CDR2 is SASEGT. The CDR3 totals 13 residues. The V gene lost 8 bases and the J gene lost 0 bases, with 8 bases spanning the gap. The CDR3 is CASEPTSNQPQHF. In DNA form, the CDR3 reads TGTGCCAGCGAGCCTACTAGCAATCAGCCCCAGCATTTT.

The chain uses TRBV9 and TRBJ1-6, with 9 bases identical to TRBD1. V was clipped by 3 bases and J by 9 bases; unmatched bases: 7. CDR3 length equals 15 residues. Germline V gene lookup returns CDR1 SGDLS and CDR2 YYNGEE. The CDR3 protein is CASSALGTGFSPLHF. DNA for the CDR3: TGTGCCAGCAGCGCACTCGGGACAGGGTTTTCACCCCTCCACTTT. The whole variable domain, remainder taken from reference TRBV9 and TRBJ1-6, is DSGVTQTPKHLITATGQRVTLRCSPRSGDLSVYWYQQSLDQGLQFLIQYYNGEERAKGNILERFSAQQFPDLHSELNLSSLELGDSALYFCASSALGTGFSPLHFGNGTRLTVT.

The rearrangement links TRBV4-3 to TRBJ1-2; no clear D gene. Trimming took off 3 bases at V and 6 bases at J, with 23 bases between the two ends. There are 17 residues in the CDR3. Germline V lookup: CDR1 LGHNA, CDR2 YSLEER. Here the CDR3 DNA reads TGCGCCAGCAGCCATAGACTATTCCTGTCCCCTTCTGATGGCTACACCTTC. Encoded protein: CASSHRLFLSPSDGYTF.

A word on this clone: This sample includes further DNA sequences coding for the same CDR3. The V gene is TRBV6-5, the J gene TRBJ1-6; 9 bases fit TRBD1. The length of the CDR3 is 15 residues. Germline CDR1 reads MNHEY; CDR2 reads SVGAGI. V lost 0 bases and J lost 8; bases outside the gene matches: 2. CDR3 bases: TGTGCCAGCAGTTACTCGAGGACAGGGGATTCACCCCTCCACTTT. It encodes CASSYSRTGDSPLHF.

This clone is large within its sample. The chain links TRBV6-4 to TRBJ2-3; 11 nucleotides match TRBD2. The CDR3 has 15 amino acids. Germline CDR1 reads MRHNA; CDR2 reads SNTAGT. V was clipped by 0 bases and J by 4 bases; unmatched bases: 0. For the CDR3, the DNA is TGTGCCAGCAGTGACTCTAGCGGGGGGGCAGATACGCAGTATTTT. It codes for CASSDSSGGADTQYF.

This chain uses TRBV2 with TRBJ2-1; 8 positions agree with TRBD2. V lost 5 bases to trimming and J lost 9 bases; unmatched junction nucleotides: 6. This CDR3 region has 13 residues. The V gene's germline CDR1 is SNHLY and CDR2 FYNNEI. The CDR3 loop reads CASSREGVGEQFF. For the CDR3, the DNA is TGTGCCAGCAGTCGGGAGGGAGTGGGTGAGCAGTTCTTC.

V and J are TRBV19 and TRBJ2-5; D is perhaps TRBD1 (6 bases). The V end lost 5 bases, the J end lost 1 base, and 8 bases lay between the germline ends. CDR3 length: 13 residues. CDR1 and CDR2 (germline): LNHDA, SQIVND (reference sequence). In DNA, the CDR3 is TGTGCCAGTAGTGGGACAACCCAAGAGACCCAGTACTTC. The encoded protein is CASSGTTQETQYF.

The J gene is TRBJ2-2, the V gene TRBV9, with TRBD1 matching over 12 bases. The germline V gene encodes CDR1 SGDLS and CDR2 YYNGEE. The junction had 2 bases not matched to a gene; V was cut back by 0 bases and J by 2 bases. This CDR3 is built from 17 residues. CDR3 in amino acids: CASSVAGQGANTGELFF. The CDR3, as DNA: TGTGCCAGCAGCGTAGCGGGACAGGGGGCAAACACCGGGGAGCTGTTTTTT.

V usage is TRBV5-1 and J usage is TRBJ2-3; D possibly corresponds to TRBD2 (5 bases). The CDR3 consists of 16 residues. The ends were cut back, 4 bases at V and 0 bases at J, with 15 bases in the middle. CDR1 is SGHRS, CDR2 YFSETQ, per germline. CDR3 nucleotide sequence: TGCGCCAGCAGCGAGGGCCGCCCCTCTAGCACAGATACGCAGTATTTT. Translating it yields CASSEGRPSSTDTQYF.

The sample holds one count of this clone. The V call is TRBV11-2, the J call TRBJ2-5; 13 bases match TRBD2. Germline V gene data show CDR1 as SGHAT and CDR2 as FQNNGV. The trim removed 5 bases at V and 5 bases at J, leaving 8 bases unmatched. There are 16 residues in the CDR3. This chain's CDR3 is CASSDGLAGVGETQYF. CDR3 bases: TGTGCCAGCAGCGACGGACTAGCGGGAGTAGGCGAGACCCAGTACTTC.

This clone was seen a single time. The chain couples TRBV27 to TRBJ2-1, with 11 bases identical to TRBD2. This CDR3 has 14 residues. Germline-derived CDR1 and CDR2 are MNHEY and SMNVEV (reference sequence). Trimming removed 8 bases from V and 5 bases from J; junction bases left unmatched: 5. DNA of the CDR3: TGTGCCAGCGGTCTAGCGGGAGGTGACAATGAGCAGTTCTTC. Its translation is CASGLAGGDNEQFF.

The CDR3 DNA reads as TGCGCCAGCAGCTTCCAGGGTGCGGATGAGCAGTTCTTC. It is translated as CASSFQGADEQFF. V and J are TRBV5-1 and TRBJ2-1; tentatively, D is TRBD1 (5 bases). This CDR3 spans 13 amino acids. Trimming stripped 2 bases from V and 8 bases from J, with 11 bases between. Germline V gene sequence: CDR1 SGHRS, CDR2 YFSETQ.

This clone came up a few times. The chain combines TRBV9 with TRBJ2-1; D possibly corresponds to TRBD2 (6 bases). The CDR3 is 15 residues long. Germline CDR1 reads SGDLS; CDR2 reads YYNGEE. The ends were cut back, 0 bases at V and 6 bases at J, with 13 bases in the middle. DNA of the CDR3: TGTGCCAGCAGCGTAGGCCTGACTAGAGGCAATGAGCAGTTCTTC. Protein sequence: CASSVGLTRGNEQFF.

This chain connects TRBV2 to TRBJ1-6; unclear D gene. The CDR3 totals 15 residues. The V end was cut by 8 bases, the J end by 9 bases, with 20 bases between. Germline CDR1 reads SNHLY; CDR2 reads FYNNEI. In DNA form, the CDR3 reads TGTGCCAGCGCCCCGCGGGGTCGGTTCAGTTCACCCCTCCACTTT. It yields the protein CASAPRGRFSSPLHF.

The chain carries TRBV7-2 and TRBJ2-5, with 10 bases matching TRBD2. The CDR3 spans 16 residues. Germline V gene data show CDR1 as SGHTA and CDR2 as FQGNSA. Trimming took 5 bases from V and 5 from J; bases not matched to a gene: 11. The CDR3 DNA reads as TGTGCCAGCAGCCCTGGGCCTAGCGGGAGTTATGAGACCCAGTACTTC. As protein: CASSPGPSGSYETQYF.

This clone was observed once. V gene TRBV7-9 combines with J gene TRBJ2-1; D is perhaps TRBD2 (6 bases). Germline-derived CDR1 and CDR2 are SEHNR and FQNEAQ (reference sequence). The ends were cut back, 2 bases at V and 4 bases at J, with 9 bases in the middle. CDR3 length equals 14 residues. The CDR3 spells CASSLPGVYNEQFF. CDR3 DNA sequence: TGTGCCAGCAGCTTACCGGGAGTTTACAATGAGCAGTTCTTC.

The V and J genes are TRBV6-6 and TRBJ1-4, with 8 bases that match TRBD1. Trimming took 6 bases from V and 8 from J; bases not matched to a gene: 5. The germline CDR1 and CDR2 sequences are MNHNY and SVGAGI (reference sequence). The CDR3 runs 13 residues. CDR3: CASRTGTGEKLFF. The DNA for the CDR3 is TGTGCCAGCAGGACAGGGACAGGAGAAAAACTGTTTTTT.

This clone came up a few times. The junction and the germline gene differ at one end; a read error may be behind it. The chain uses TRBV7-9 and TRBJ1-4, with D tentatively TRBD1 (6 bases). This CDR3 comprises 18 residues. The germline gives CDR1 SEHNR, CDR2 FQNEAQ (reference sequence). DNA for the CDR3: TGTTCCAGCAGCTTACAGCGCCAGGGGCAGTTGACTAATGAAAAACTGTTTTTT. It specifies CSSSLQRQGQLTNEKLFF. The full variable domain, completed using reference TRBV7-9 and TRBJ1-4, is DTGVSQNPRHKITKRGQNVTFRCDPISEHNRLYWYRQTLGQGPEFLTYFQNEAQLEKSRLLSDRFSAERPKGSFSTLEIQRTEQGDSAMYLCSSSLQRQGQLTNEKLFFGSGTQLSVL.

The chain couples TRBV10-3 to TRBJ2-1; D might be TRBD1 (6 bases). The CDR3 contains 14 residues. Germline V gene lookup returns CDR1 ENHRY and CDR2 SYGVKD. V gave up 6 bases and J gave up 6 bases, with 15 bases separating them. The CDR3, as DNA: TGTGCCATCAGCCACCGGGACACGCGCAATGAGCAGTTCTTC. Protein: CAISHRDTRNEQFF.

The chain recombines TRBV7-2 with TRBJ1-1; a weak D match, TRBD1 (6 bases). Germline CDR1 reads SGHTA; CDR2 reads FQGNSA. The CDR3 loop spans 18 amino acids. V lost 1 base and J 0 bases, leaving 18 bases between the germline ends. This CDR3 is CASSLVQGKSWMNTEAFF. The CDR3 DNA follows: TGTGCCAGCAGCTTAGTCCAGGGGAAGAGTTGGATGAACACTGAAGCTTTCTTT.

The rearrangement links TRBV28 to TRBJ2-5, with TRBD2 matching over 13 bases. CDR3 length: 16 amino acids. J was trimmed by 4 bases and V by 4 bases; bases with no gene match: 6. Germline V gene lookup returns CDR1 MDHEN and CDR2 SYDVKM. CDR3 amino acids: CASSYRTSGGVETQYF. CDR3 nucleotides: TGTGCCAGCAGTTACAGGACTAGCGGGGGAGTAGAGACCCAGTACTTC.